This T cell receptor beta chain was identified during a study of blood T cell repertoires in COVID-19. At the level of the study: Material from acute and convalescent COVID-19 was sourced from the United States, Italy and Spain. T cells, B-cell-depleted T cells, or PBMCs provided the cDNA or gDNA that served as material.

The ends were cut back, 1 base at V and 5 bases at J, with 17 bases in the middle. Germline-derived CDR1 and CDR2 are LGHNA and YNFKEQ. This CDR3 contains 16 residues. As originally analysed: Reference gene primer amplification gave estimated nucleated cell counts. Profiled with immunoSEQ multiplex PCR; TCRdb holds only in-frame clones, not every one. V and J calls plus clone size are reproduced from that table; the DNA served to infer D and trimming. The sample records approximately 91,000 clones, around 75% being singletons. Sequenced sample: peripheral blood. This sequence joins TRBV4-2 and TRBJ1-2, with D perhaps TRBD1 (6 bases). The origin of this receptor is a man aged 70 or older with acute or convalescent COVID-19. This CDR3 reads CASSQGWVRGGYGYTF. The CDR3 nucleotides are TGTGCCAGCAGCCAAGGATGGGTCAGGGGCGGGTATGGCTACACCTTC.